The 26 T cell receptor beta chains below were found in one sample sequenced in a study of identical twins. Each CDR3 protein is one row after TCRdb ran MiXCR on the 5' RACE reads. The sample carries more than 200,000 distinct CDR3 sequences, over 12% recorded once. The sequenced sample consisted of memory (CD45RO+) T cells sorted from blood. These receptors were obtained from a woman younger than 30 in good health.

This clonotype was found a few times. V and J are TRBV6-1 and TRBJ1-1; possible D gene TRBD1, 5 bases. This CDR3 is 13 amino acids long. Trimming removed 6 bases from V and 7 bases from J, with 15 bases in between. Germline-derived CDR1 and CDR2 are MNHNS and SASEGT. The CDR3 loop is CASRERGRFEAFF. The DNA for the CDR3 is TGTGCCAGCAGGGAGAGGGGACGATTTGAAGCTTTCTTT.

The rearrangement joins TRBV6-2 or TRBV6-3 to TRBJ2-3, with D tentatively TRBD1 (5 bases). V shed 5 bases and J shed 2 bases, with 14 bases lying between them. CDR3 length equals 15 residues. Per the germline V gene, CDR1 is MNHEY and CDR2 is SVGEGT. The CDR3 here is CASSRRQSFTDTQYF. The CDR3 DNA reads TGTGCCAGCAGTCGACGACAGTCTTTCACAGATACGCAGTATTTT.

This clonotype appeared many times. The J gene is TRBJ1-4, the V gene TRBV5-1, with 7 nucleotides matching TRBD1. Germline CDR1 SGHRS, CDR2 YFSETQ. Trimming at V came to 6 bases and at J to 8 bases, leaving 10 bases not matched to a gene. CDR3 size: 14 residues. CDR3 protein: CASKVVQGGEKLFF. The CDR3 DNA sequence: TGCGCCAGCAAGGTCGTTCAGGGGGGCGAAAAACTGTTTTTT.

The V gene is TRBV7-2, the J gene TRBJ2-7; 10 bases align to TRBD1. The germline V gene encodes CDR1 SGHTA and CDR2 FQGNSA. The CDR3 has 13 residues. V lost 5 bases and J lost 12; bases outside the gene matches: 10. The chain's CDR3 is CASSPGQGGPRYF. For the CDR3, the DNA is TGTGCCAGCAGCCCAGGACAGGGGGGCCCTCGGTACTTC.

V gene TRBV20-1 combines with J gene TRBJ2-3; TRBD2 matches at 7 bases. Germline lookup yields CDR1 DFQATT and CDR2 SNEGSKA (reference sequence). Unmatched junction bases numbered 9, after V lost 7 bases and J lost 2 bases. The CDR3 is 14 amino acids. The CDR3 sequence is CSVLPGGVTDTQYF. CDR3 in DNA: TGCAGTGTCCTTCCGGGGGGTGTCACAGATACGCAGTATTTT.

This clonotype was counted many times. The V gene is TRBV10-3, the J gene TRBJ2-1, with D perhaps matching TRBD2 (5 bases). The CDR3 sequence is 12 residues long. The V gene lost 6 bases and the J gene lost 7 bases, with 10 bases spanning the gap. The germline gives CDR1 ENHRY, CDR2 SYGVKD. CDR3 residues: CAIRSTGNEQFF. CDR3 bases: TGTGCCATCAGGAGCACGGGGAATGAGCAGTTCTTC.

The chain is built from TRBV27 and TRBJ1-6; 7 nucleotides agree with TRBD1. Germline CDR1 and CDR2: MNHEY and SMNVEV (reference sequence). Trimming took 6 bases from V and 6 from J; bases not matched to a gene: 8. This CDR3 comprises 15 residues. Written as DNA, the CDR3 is TGTGCCAGCAGAAATAGACAGGGTTTTAATTCACCCCTCCACTTT. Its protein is CASRNRQGFNSPLHF.

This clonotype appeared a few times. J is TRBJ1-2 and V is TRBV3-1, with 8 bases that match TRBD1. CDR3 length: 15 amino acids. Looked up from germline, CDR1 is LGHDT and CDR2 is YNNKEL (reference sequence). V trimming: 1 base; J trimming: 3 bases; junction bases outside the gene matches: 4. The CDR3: CASSQGTGGDYGYTF. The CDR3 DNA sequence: TGTGCCAGCAGCCAAGGCACAGGGGGGGACTATGGCTACACCTTC. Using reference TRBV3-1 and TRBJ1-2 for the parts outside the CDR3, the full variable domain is DTAVSQTPKYLVTQMGNDKSIKCEQNLGHDTMYWYKQDSKKFLKIMFSYNNKELIINETVPNRFSPKSPDKAHLNLHINSLELGDSAVYFCASSQGTGGDYGYTFGSGTRLTVV.

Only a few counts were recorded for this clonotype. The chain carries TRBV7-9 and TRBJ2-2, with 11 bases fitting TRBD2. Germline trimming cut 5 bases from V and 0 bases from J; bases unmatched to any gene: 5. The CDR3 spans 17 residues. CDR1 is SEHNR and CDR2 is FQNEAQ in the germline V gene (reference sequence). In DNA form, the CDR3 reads TGTGCCAGCAGCGCCCGACTAGCGGGGTCGAACACCGGGGAGCTGTTTTTT. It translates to CASSARLAGSNTGELFF. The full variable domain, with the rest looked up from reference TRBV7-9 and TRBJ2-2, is DTGVSQNPRHKITKRGQNVTFRCDPISEHNRLYWYRQTLGQGPEFLTYFQNEAQLEKSRLLSDRFSAERPKGSFSTLEIQRTEQGDSAMYLCASSARLAGSNTGELFFGEGSRLTVL.

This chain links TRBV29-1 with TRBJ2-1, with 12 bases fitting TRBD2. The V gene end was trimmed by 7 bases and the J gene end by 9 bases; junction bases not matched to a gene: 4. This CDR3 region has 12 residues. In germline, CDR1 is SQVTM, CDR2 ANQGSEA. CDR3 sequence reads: CSAGTSGREQFF. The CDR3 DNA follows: TGCAGCGCCGGGACTAGCGGGCGTGAGCAGTTCTTC.

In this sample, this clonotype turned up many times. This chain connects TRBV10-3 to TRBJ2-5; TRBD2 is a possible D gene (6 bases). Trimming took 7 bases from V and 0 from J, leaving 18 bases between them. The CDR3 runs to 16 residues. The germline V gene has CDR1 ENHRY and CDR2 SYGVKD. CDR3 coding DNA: TGTGCCATCAAAGGGTACGGATCGGGGGACCAAGAGACCCAGTACTTC. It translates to CAIKGYGSGDQETQYF.

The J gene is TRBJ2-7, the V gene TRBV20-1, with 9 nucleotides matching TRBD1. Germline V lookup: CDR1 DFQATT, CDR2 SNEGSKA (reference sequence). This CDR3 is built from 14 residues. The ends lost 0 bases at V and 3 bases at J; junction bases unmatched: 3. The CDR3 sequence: CSARERTGVYEQYF. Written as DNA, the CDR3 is TGCAGTGCTAGAGAAAGGACAGGGGTCTACGAGCAGTACTTC.

The CDR3 sequence is CATSTGTQPQHF. The CDR3 region has the DNA TGTGCCACCAGCACAGGGACTCAGCCCCAGCATTTT. The chain has TRBV15 and TRBJ1-5; possible D gene TRBD1, 5 bases. Trimming took off 4 bases at V and 6 bases at J, with 7 bases between the two ends. The CDR3 loop spans 12 amino acids. The germline V gene has CDR1 LNHNV and CDR2 YYDKDF (reference sequence).

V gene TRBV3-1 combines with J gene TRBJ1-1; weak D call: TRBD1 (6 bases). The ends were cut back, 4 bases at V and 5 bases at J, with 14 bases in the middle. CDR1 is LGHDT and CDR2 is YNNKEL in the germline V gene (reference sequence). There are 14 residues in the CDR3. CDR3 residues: CASSRTGSLTEAFF. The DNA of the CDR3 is TGTGCCAGCAGCCGTACAGGGTCATTAACTGAAGCTTTCTTT.

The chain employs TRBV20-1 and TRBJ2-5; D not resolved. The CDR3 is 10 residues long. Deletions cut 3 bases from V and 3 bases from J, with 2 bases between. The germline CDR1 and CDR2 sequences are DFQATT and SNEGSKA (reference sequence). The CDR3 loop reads CSASKETQYF. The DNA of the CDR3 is TGCAGTGCTAGTAAAGAGACCCAGTACTTC.

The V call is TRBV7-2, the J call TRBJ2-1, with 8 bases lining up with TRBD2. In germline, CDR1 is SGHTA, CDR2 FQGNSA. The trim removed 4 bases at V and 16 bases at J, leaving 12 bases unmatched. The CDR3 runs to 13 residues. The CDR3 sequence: CASSSVAGKAVFF. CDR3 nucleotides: TGTGCCAGCAGCTCAGTAGCGGGAAAAGCCGTTTTCTTC.

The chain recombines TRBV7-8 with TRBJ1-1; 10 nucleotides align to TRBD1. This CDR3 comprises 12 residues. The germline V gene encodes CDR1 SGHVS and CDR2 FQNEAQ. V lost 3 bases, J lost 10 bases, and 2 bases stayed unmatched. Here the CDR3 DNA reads TGTGCCAGCAGCTTTGACAGGGGGCGAGCTTTCTTT. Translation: CASSFDRGRAFF. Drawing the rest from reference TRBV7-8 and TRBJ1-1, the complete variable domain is GAGVSQSPRYKVAKRGQDVALRCDPISGHVSLFWYQQALGQGPEFLTYFQNEAQLDKSGLPSDRFFAERPEGSVSTLKIQRTQQEDSAVYLCASSFDRGRAFFGQGTRLTVV.

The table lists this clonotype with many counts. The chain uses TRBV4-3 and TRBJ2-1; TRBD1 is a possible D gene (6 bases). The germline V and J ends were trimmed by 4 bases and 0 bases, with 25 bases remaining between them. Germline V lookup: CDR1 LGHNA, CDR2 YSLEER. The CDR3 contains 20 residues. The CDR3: CASSPQGGADFISSYNEQFF. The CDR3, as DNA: TGCGCCAGCAGCCCCCAAGGGGGAGCCGATTTTATCAGCTCCTACAATGAGCAGTTCTTC.

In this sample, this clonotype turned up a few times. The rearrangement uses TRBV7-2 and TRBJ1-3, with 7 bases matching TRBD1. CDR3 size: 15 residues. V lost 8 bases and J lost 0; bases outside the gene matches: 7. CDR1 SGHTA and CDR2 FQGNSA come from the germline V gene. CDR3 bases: TGTGCCAGCCGTGAACGGGACAGCTCTGGAAACACCATATATTTT. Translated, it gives CASRERDSSGNTIYF.

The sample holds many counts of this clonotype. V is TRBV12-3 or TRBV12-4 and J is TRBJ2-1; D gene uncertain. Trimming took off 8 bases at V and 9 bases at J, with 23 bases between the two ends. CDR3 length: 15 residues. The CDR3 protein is CASFPPGPGGLEQFF. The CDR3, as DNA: TGTGCCAGCTTTCCGCCCGGGCCCGGCGGTCTTGAGCAGTTCTTC.

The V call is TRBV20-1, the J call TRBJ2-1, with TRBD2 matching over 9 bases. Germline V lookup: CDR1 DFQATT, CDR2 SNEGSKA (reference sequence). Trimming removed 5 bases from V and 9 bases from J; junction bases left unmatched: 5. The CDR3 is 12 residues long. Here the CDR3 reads CSAGGRAGEQFF. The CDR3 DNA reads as TGCAGTGCTGGCGGGAGGGCGGGTGAGCAGTTCTTC.

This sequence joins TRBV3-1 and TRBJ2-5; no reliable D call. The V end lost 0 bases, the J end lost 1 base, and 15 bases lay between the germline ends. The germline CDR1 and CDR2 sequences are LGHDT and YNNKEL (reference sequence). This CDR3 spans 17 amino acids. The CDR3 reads CASSQDRHLILQETQYF. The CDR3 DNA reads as TGTGCCAGCAGCCAAGATCGGCACCTTATACTCCAAGAGACCCAGTACTTC.

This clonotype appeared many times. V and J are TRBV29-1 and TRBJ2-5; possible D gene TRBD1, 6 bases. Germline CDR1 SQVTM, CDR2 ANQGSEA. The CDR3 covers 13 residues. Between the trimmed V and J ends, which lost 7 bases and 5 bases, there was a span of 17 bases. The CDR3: CSASGHRGETQYF. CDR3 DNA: TGCAGCGCCTCGGGACACCGAGGGGAGACCCAGTACTTC.

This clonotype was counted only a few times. CDR3: CASSARLGVNNEQFF. CDR3 nucleotide sequence: TGTGCCAGCAGCGCCCGGCTAGGGGTAAACAATGAGCAGTTCTTC. This chain links TRBV11-2 with TRBJ2-1; tentative D call: TRBD1 (5 bases). V was cut by 5 bases and J by 5 bases, with 16 bases left in between. Germline CDR1 SGHAT, CDR2 FQNNGV. The CDR3 runs to 15 residues.

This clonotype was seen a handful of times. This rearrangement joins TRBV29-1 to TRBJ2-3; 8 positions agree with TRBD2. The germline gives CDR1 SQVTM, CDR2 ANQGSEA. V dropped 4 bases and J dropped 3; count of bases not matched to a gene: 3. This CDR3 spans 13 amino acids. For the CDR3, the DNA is TGCAGCGTTGCCCCTAGCGGGACAGATACGCAGTATTTT. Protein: CSVAPSGTDTQYF.

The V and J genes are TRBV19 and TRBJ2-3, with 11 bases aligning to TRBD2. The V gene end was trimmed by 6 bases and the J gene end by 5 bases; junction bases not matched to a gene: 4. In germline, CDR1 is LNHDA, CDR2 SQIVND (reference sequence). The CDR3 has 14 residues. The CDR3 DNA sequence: TGTGCCAGTAGCACTAGCGGGGGAGGAGATACGCAGTATTTT. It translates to CASSTSGGGDTQYF.